These 15 T cell receptor beta chains were sequenced from one sample in a study of blood T cell repertoires in COVID-19. Measured with immunoSEQ multiplex PCR; TCRdb has only the in-frame clones, and not every one. The top ten hold 3.7% of the sample, which has 150,000 to 200,000 clones, more than 75% seen once. Material: peripheral blood. Receptors originate from a young man with active or convalescent COVID-19.

This clone was picked up a small number of times. CDR3 DNA sequence: TGCAGCGTTGTTCGGGGTGGGGAGCAGTACTTC. This sequence encodes CSVVRGGEQYF. This sequence joins TRBV29-1 and TRBJ2-7, with D possibly TRBD2 on 5 matching bases. Germline lookup yields CDR1 SQVTM and CDR2 ANQGSEA. Deletions cut 4 bases from V and 7 bases from J, with 11 bases between. The CDR3 loop spans 11 amino acids.

This chain joins TRBV6-5 and TRBJ1-1; TRBD1 agrees at 10 bases. This CDR3 has 14 amino acids. Trimming cost V 6 bases and J 11 bases; bases outside gene matches: 12. CDR1 is MNHEY, CDR2 SVGAGI, per germline. CDR3 DNA sequence: TGTGCCAGCAGCCGAATGACAGGGGGCAAACCGGCTTTCTTT. Protein sequence: CASSRMTGGKPAFF.

This clone appeared a single time. This chain links TRBV28 with TRBJ1-2; D gene unclear. The CDR3 runs 13 residues. Trimming cost V 3 bases and J 4 bases, with 9 bases left between them. In germline, CDR1 is MDHEN, CDR2 SYDVKM. For the CDR3, the DNA is TGTGCCAGCAGTTTTAGCTCCCTCTATGGCTACACCTTC. Amino acids: CASSFSSLYGYTF.

The CDR3 is CASSERTGGSEAFF. The CDR3 DNA follows: TGTGCCAGCAGTGAGAGAACAGGGGGCAGTGAAGCTTTCTTT. The chain joins TRBV6-1 to TRBJ1-1; 9 nucleotides agree with TRBD1. V was pared by 3 bases and J by 7 bases, with 6 bases of the junction left unmatched. Looked up from germline, CDR1 is MNHNS and CDR2 is SASEGT. The CDR3 has 14 residues.

V is TRBV14 and J is TRBJ2-2; TRBD2 matches at 11 bases. This CDR3 has 17 residues. Germline lookup yields CDR1 SGHDN and CDR2 FVKESK. With 5 bases clipped from V and 6 bases from J, the junction kept 11 bases outside the gene matches. CDR3 nucleotide sequence: TGTGCCAGCAGCAACCGTTCCGGGACTAGCGGCTCCGGGGAGCTGTTTTTT. Protein sequence: CASSNRSGTSGSGELFF. Combining the CDR3 with reference TRBV14 and TRBJ2-2 gives the whole variable domain EAGVTQFPSHSVIEKGQTVTLRCDPISGHDNLYWYRRVMGKEIKFLLHFVKESKQDESGMPNNRFLAERTGGTYSTLKVQPAELEDSGVYFCASSNRSGTSGSGELFFGEGSRLTVL.

Turning to this clone: Other nucleotide sequences in the sample specify the same CDR3. This chain connects TRBV2 to TRBJ1-2, with 7 bases lining up with TRBD1. Per germline, CDR1 SNHLY and CDR2 FYNNEI. This CDR3 is built from 12 residues. V trimming: 6 bases; J trimming: 4 bases; junction bases outside the gene matches: 2. The DNA of the CDR3 is TGTGCCAGCAGGGGGGACAGCTATGGCTACACCTTC. Its translation is CASRGDSYGYTF.

V gene TRBV18 combines with J gene TRBJ2-7; 7 bases align to TRBD2. The CDR3 is 15 amino acids. Germline CDR1 and CDR2: KGHSH and LQKENI. The trim removed 3 bases at V and 7 bases at J, leaving 12 bases unmatched. DNA for the CDR3: TGTGCCAGCTCACCCGGAGCAGGTGGGGGGGAAGAGCAGTACGTC. Translating it yields CASSPGAGGGEEQYV.

V gene TRBV24-1 combines with J gene TRBJ2-2; D unresolved. Trimming removed 4 bases from V and 2 bases from J, with 7 bases in between. The CDR3 extends over 14 amino acids. In germline, CDR1 is KGHDR, CDR2 SFDVKD. CDR3 coding DNA: TGTGCCACCAGTGAAGAACTCAACACCGGGGAGCTGTTTTTT. The encoded protein is CATSEELNTGELFF.

This chain links TRBV2 with TRBJ2-2, with 12 bases identical to TRBD2. After removal of 6 bases from V and 5 bases from J, the junction contained 7 bases not matched to a gene. CDR1 SNHLY and CDR2 FYNNEI come from the germline V gene. The CDR3 has 16 residues. The CDR3, as DNA: TGTGCCAGCAGCCAGGCTAGCGGGAGGGGGACCGGGGAGCTGTTTTTT. It translates to CASSQASGRGTGELFF.

The V and J genes are TRBV11-2 and TRBJ2-1; D may be TRBD1 (6 bases). CDR3 length: 17 residues. Trimming removed 5 bases at V and 5 bases at J, with 22 bases between. The germline V gene has CDR1 SGHAT and CDR2 FQNNGV. In nucleotides, the CDR3 is TGTGCCAGCAGCACCACGAAGACCGGGACATACGACAATGAGCAGTTCTTC. This codes for CASSTTKTGTYDNEQFF.

The chain employs TRBV5-4 and TRBJ2-4, with a tentative D call TRBD2 (7 bases). The CDR3 is 16 amino acids. CDR1 and CDR2 from the germline V gene are SGHNT and YYREEE (reference sequence). Trimming pared 6 bases from V and 1 base from J, leaving 17 bases between. CDR3 coding DNA: TGTGCCAGCACTTATGGGGGGGCCTTGGCCAAAAACATTCAGTACTTC. Translating gives CASTYGGALAKNIQYF.

V and J are TRBV5-1 and TRBJ1-6; the match to TRBD1 covers 9 bases. Germline V gene lookup returns CDR1 SGHRS and CDR2 YFSETQ. This CDR3 contains 15 residues. The V and J ends lost 0 bases and 10 bases, in that order; junction bases with no gene match: 5. CDR3 residues: CASSLGGTGFSPLHF. The CDR3 nucleotides read TGCGCCAGCAGCTTGGGTGGGACAGGGTTCTCACCCCTCCACTTT.

The genes are TRBV5-6 and TRBJ2-3; 7 bases fit TRBD1. The CDR3 totals 14 residues. Losses at the gene ends were 4 bases for V and 6 bases for J; bases not matched to a gene: 8. In germline, CDR1 is SGHDT, CDR2 YYEEEE. CDR3 nucleotide sequence: TGTGCCAGCAGCCCGGACAGGTGGGTTGATACGCAGTATTTT. Amino acids: CASSPDRWVDTQYF. Full variable domain (rest looked up from reference TRBV5-6 and TRBJ2-3): DAGVTQSPTHLIKTRGQQVTLRCSPKSGHDTVSWYQQALGQGPQFIFQYYEEEERQRGNFPDRFSGHQFPNYSSELNVNALLLGDSALYLCASSPDRWVDTQYFGPGTRLTVL.

The chain has TRBV11-3 and TRBJ2-5, with 12 positions matching TRBD2. The CDR3 totals 15 residues. Germline V lookup: CDR1 SGHNT, CDR2 YENEEA. Unmatched junction bases numbered 4, after V lost 4 bases and J lost 4 bases. CDR3 in DNA: TGTGCCAGCAGCTCTAGCGGGGGGGCGTCAGAGACCCAGTACTTC. Its translation is CASSSSGGASETQYF.

The chain uses TRBV11-2 and TRBJ1-1, with a weak D call TRBD1 (5 bases). The CDR3 spans 15 residues. Looked up from germline, CDR1 is SGHAT and CDR2 is FQNNGV. V was trimmed by 0 bases and J by 0 bases, leaving 8 bases between them. The CDR3 coding sequence is TGTGCCAGCAGCTTAGAAGCCAGGGTGAACACTGAAGCTTTCTTT. It codes for CASSLEARVNTEAFF.